The subject of this entry is one T cell receptor beta chain. Its antigen is undetermined. This entry belongs to a study of Ad26.COV2.S vaccination and SARS-CoV-2 variants. Overall study: Intramuscularly, Ad26.COV2.S was given either once or twice, 56 days apart. Study-wide points: Considerable breadth of spike-specific CD8+ and CD4+ T cell responses has reportedly been documented following vaccination.

As to treatment: roughly 19 received Ad26.COV2.S at low or high dose, single or two shots; about 5 received placebo; per-sample allocation not given. The study sampled participants on day 63 after the first vaccine or placebo injection. Boston provided a donor who was an adult aged 18-55 years. Using immunoSEQ multiplex PCR, the repertoire was profiled, and TCRdb retains in-frame clones only, with some absent. The profile shows roughly 500,000 clones, 80% to 90% of them singletons. This clonotype was sampled from a person aged 18-60 years who received the Ad26.COV2.S COVID-19 vaccine or a placebo. The specimen comprised peripheral blood, sampled in a trial of Ad26.COV2.S vaccine versus placebo.

The DNA for the CDR3 is TGTGCCAGCACCCCTAGCGGGGGCTACAATGAGCAGTTCTTC. Amino acid sequence: CASTPSGGYNEQFF. V gene TRBV7-3 combines with J gene TRBJ2-1; 10 bases align to TRBD2. This CDR3 region has 14 residues. V lost 7 bases to trimming and J lost 3 bases; unmatched junction nucleotides: 3. Per the germline V gene, CDR1 is SGHTA and CDR2 is FQGTGA.